The following is a T cell receptor (beta chain) sequence with its context. This clonotype has ten or more counts. Its antigen is not yet known. Per-base qualities were not stored, and no clone one base away is much larger. First-strand cDNA was synthesized with Superscript III and a set of TRAV- and TRBV-specific primers, covering both TCRalpha and TCRbeta chains. TCRs were amplified for around 20 PCR cycles with Phusion, using a constant-region primer paired with the adapter attached to the V primers. The MessageAmp II aRNA Amplification Kit was used to amplify the isolated mRNA, with in vitro transcription run for 16 hours at 37 degrees C. The Dynabeads mRNA DIRECT Purification Kit was used to isolate mRNA for TCR sequencing. Indexed Illumina adapters were added in a second Phusion PCR of roughly 23 cycles, and the PCR products were purified with AMPure XP beads. An Illumina MiniSeq instrument was used to deep-sequence the TCRalpha and TCRbeta libraries. The paper's processing steps were these. Custom Perl scripts pooled TCR sequences encoding the same protein, removed out-of-frame sequences and computed each clonotype's abundance. TCR sequences supported by only a single read were excluded from analysis. Among the metrics used to describe the repertoires were Shannon entropy, Gini index, clonality, richness, and the frequency of TCRs shared between repertoires. Clones were called with MiXCR by TCRdb after fastp trimmed the public reads at Q25, and only in-frame beta chains were retained. Each entry merges the rows of one CDR3 protein and shows their most common DNA and genes. The V and J calls were not made by the authors but by TCRdb's processing. Across this sample there are tens of thousands of distinct CDR3 sequences, with 8% to 10% seen only once. The ten largest clonotypes hold approximately 0.98% of the sample.

This entry is derived from a study of low-dose radiotherapy and immunotherapy resistance in tumors (dated by TCRdb to between 2021 and 2023). Background on the whole study: In Cohort 1, 0.5 Gy per fraction was delivered every 2 weeks, and a total PTV dose of 6.5 Gy was prescribed. The trial did not randomize participants into treatment groups. Eight patients were included in the translational analysis, namely three from the first dose cohort plus the first five from the second dose cohort. Patients took aspirin 300 mg orally once daily for four cycles, starting on cycle 1 day 1. For Cohort 2, the dose was 1 Gy per fraction given every two weeks, adding up to 13 Gy in total across 26 weeks. Patients were given nivolumab as a 240 mg flat dose every two weeks and ipilimumab at 1 mg/kg every six weeks, with both drugs delivered intravenously. Cyclophosphamide 200 mg/m2 was given intravenously every two weeks, one day before each radiation and immunotherapy administration.

CDR1 LNHDA and CDR2 SQIVND are derived from the germline V gene (reference sequence). Germline trimming amounts to 5 bases on V and 4 bases on J, with 7 as the count of junction bases outside the gene matches. Counted from cysteine to phenylalanine, this CDR3 has 15 amino acids. The entry retains the CDR3 DNA only, 45 bases that are in frame from base 1. This specimen's time point label, interpreted: before trial treatment. The donors came from RACIN, which was a single-arm phase I dose-escalation trial that paired nivolumab and ipilimumab with aspirin, low-dose cyclophosphamide and low-dose radiotherapy. Eligible patients had advanced, TIL-negative solid tumors.

In this chain, TRBV19 is recombined with TRBJ1-2; 10 bases in the junction line up with TRBD1. This clonotype originated in a male donor with prostate cancer. Source: PBMCs, taken before treatment. The nucleotide sequence reads TGTGCCAGTAGTCAAACCGGGACAGGGGCCTATGGCTACACCTTC. Translated, it reads CASSQTGTGAYGYTF.